This T cell receptor (beta chain) stems from a study of blood T cell repertoires in COVID-19 (dated by TCRdb to 2019 to 2021). Notes on the research overall: Samples from collaborators originated in the United States, Italy and Spain and spanned both the acute and convalescent phases of COVID-19. The prospective study material was composed of cDNA or gDNA derived from T cells, B-cell-depleted T cells, or PBMCs. The dataset comprised deeply sampled blood TCRbeta repertoires from subjects exposed to, actively infected with, or recovered from COVID-19. A freely available public database, intended as a resource for researchers studying the immune response to SARS-CoV-2, is where the repertoires were released. Samples came from the ongoing ImmuneRACE study (first 160 participants) plus 1,254 subjects from 6 global collaborators. The sample metadata nearly always contained a de-identified subject ID, COVID-19 status, age in years and sex. Where available, HLA class I and class II types were taken from metadata supplied by the sample provider and were not determined by assay-based typing. Study-level results and caveats: How much clinical and demographic metadata was included differed by source and by participant, and the metadata was provided uncurated.

TCRbeta CDR3 regions were amplified from genomic DNA using the immunoSEQ Assay, a bias-controlled multiplex PCR. In the authors' own workflow: The number of nucleated cells in each sample was estimated from the amplification of reference gene primers within the assay. Sequence reads were collapsed and filtered to measure the absolute abundance of every unique TCRbeta CDR3 rearrangement. Productive Simpson clonality was computed per sample as the square root of Simpson's diversity index over productive rearrangements. TCRdb re-hosts the immuneACCESS table, in-frame sequences only. Its copies lack some clones; in the studies checked, an unresolved V gene accounts for under half of them, and the cause for the rest is not known. V, J and clone size derive from that table, while D and trimming were established from the DNA sequence. The sample table shows under 450,000 clones, and about 89% are seen once. The top ten clones comprise approximately 1.2% of the sample.

A single count supports this clone. No cognate antigen has been identified for it. Nothing much larger sits one base from this clone, and base qualities are not available. V and J lose 2 bases and 1 base, and a span of 6 bases separates them. Taken from the germline V gene (reference sequence), the CDR1 and CDR2 loops are SGHNT and YYREEE. From cysteine to phenylalanine, the CDR3 is 13 amino acids long. The CDR3 DNA has 39 bases and is translated from base 1. Participants in the prospective study were enrolled through a virtual design, were aged roughly 18 to 100 years, and lived in approximately 25 United States geographic areas. To assign participants to cohorts, the prospective study relied on clinical history that participants themselves reported in a screening survey and a study questionnaire. Recovered participants in ImmuneRACE Cohort 3 were defined by two consecutive negative NP/OP PCR tests, clearance by a healthcare professional, or resolution of symptoms. Each participant in the prospective study had whole blood, serum and a nasopharyngeal or oropharyngeal swab collected by mobile phlebotomists. Over a roughly two-month period, participants in the prospective study had the option of providing additional blood draws and questionnaires. Prospective study blood samples were shipped either frozen or at room temperature before DNA extraction.

Rearrangement joined TRBV5-4 to TRBJ1-1; the D gene identity is not certain. The sequence derives from a man aged 25-45 years who had recovered from COVID-19. Sample: PBMCs or T cells enriched from blood (not recorded which). For the CDR3, the sequence is CASSFSQNTEAFF. In nucleotides, the sequence is TGTGCCAGCAGCTTCAGTCAGAACACTGAAGCTTTCTTT.